This T cell receptor beta chain comes out of a study of blood T cell repertoires in COVID-19. In the study overall: T cells, B-cell-depleted T cells, or PBMCs supplied cDNA or gDNA.

Repertoires were generated with immunoSEQ multiplex PCR, while TCRdb's copy carries only in-frame clones and drops some. The repertoire includes roughly 92,000 clones, around 89% of them detected once, and around 4.7% sits in the top ten. The V and J ends lost 7 bases and 4 bases, in that order; junction bases with no gene match: 7. Germline V gene sequence: CDR1 MDHEN, CDR2 SYDVKM. This CDR3 comprises 14 residues. The sample comprised peripheral blood. The receptor was isolated from an elderly woman with active or convalescent COVID-19. The chain employs TRBV28 and TRBJ1-5, with 7 positions matching TRBD1. The CDR3 sequence: CASKEGAGNQPQHF. For the CDR3, the DNA is TGTGCCAGCAAGGAGGGGGCAGGAAATCAGCCCCAGCATTTT.